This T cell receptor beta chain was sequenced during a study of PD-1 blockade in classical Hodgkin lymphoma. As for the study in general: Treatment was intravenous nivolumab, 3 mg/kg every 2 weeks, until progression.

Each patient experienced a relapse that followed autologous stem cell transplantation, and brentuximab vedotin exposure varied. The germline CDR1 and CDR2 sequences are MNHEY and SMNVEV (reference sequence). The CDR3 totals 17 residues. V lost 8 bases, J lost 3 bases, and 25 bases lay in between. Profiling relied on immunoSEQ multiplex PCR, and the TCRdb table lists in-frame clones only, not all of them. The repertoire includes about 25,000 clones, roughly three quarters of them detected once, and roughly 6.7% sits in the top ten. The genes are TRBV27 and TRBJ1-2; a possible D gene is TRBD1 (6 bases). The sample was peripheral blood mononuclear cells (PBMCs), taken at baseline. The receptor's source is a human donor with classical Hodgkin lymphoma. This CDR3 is CASSSRGGKPLDYGYTF. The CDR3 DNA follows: TGTGCCAGCTCCTCAAGGGGGGGTAAGCCTCTAGACTATGGCTACACCTTC.